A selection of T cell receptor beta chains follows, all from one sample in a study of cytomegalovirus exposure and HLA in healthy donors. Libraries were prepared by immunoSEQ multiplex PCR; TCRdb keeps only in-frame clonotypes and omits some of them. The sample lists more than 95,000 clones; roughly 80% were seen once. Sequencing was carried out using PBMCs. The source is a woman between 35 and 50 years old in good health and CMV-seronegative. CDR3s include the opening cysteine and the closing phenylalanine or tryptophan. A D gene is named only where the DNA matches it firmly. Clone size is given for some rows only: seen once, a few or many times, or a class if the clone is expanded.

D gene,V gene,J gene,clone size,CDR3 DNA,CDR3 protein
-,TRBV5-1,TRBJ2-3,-,TGCGCCAGCAGCGGCGGTCCCCCCGATACGCAGTATTTT,CASSGGPPDTQYF
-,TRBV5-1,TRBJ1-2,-,TGCGCCAGCAGCTTGGGCGGGGGGACTAACTATGGCTACACCTTC,CASSLGGGTNYGYTF
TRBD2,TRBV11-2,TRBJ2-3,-,TGTGCCAGCAGCTTAGGGTCTAGAGCGGGAGCAGATACGCAGTATTTT,CASSLGSRAGADTQYF
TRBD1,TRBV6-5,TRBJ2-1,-,TGTGCCAGCCAGACAGGGATAAGGTACAATGAGCAGTTCTTC,CASQTGIRYNEQFF
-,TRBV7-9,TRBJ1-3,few,TGTTCCAGCAGATTTCGGGGAGGCTCTGGAAACACCATATATTTT,CSSRFRGGSGNTIYF
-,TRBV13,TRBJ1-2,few,TGTGCCAGCAGCTTAGGTTGGCAGGGAGGGGAGGGCTACACCTTC,CASSLGWQGGEGYTF
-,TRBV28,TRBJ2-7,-,TGTGCCAGCAGTTTGTCGAGGGGGAGGGACGAGCAGTACTTC,CASSLSRGRDEQYF
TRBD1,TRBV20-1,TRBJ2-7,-,TGCAGTGCCCGACAGGGCGACGAGCAGTACTTC,CSARQGDEQYF
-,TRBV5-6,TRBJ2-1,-,TGTGCCAGCAGCTTGGGGAGGGATGAGCAGTTCTTC,CASSLGRDEQFF
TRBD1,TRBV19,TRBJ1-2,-,TGTGCCAGTAGTTTGAGTCCCGGGACAGCATATGGCTACACCTTC,CASSLSPGTAYGYTF
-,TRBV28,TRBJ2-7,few,TGTGCCAGCACTATCTATAGCCACGAGCAGTACTTC,CASTIYSHEQYF
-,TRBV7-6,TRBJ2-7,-,TGTGCCAGCAGCCCGACGCTAGGCCGAAGTGAGCAGTACTTC,CASSPTLGRSEQYF
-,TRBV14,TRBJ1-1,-,TGTGCCAGCAGCCCCGGCGGTGGAGGAGGCACTGAAGCTTTCTTT,CASSPGGGGGTEAFF
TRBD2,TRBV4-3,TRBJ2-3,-,TGCGCCAGCAGTCGACTAGCGGGCCCAGATACGCAGTATTTT,CASSRLAGPDTQYF
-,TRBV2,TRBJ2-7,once,TGTGCCAGCCTTGACCGTCCCAGGGTGTCCTTCTACGAGCAGTACTTC,CASLDRPRVSFYEQYF
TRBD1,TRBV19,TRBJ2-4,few,TGTGCCAGTAGTACCCGGGACAGGGGGCCCAAAAACATTCAGTACTTC,CASSTRDRGPKNIQYF
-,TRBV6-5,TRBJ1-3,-,TGTGCCAGCAGTTATAAGGACACCATATATTTT,CASSYKDTIYF
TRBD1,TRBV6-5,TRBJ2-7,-,TGTGCCAGCATCCATGGGACAGGGAGTACCTACGAGCAGTACTTC,CASIHGTGSTYEQYF
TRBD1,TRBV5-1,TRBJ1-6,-,TGCGCCAGCAGCCCGACAGGGGGTAATAATTCACCCCTCCACTTT,CASSPTGGNNSPLHF
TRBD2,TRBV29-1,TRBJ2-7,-,TGCAGCGTTGGAGGAGCGGGAGAACTAATAATGGGCGAGCAGTACTTC,CSVGGAGELIMGEQYF
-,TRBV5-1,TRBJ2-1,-,TGCGCCAGCAGCCCCACTAGCTTCTCCTACAATGAGCAGTTCTTC,CASSPTSFSYNEQFF
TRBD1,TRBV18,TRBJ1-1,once,TGTGCCAGCTCACCACCGACAGGGTGGGGGAACACTGAAGCTTTCTTT,CASSPPTGWGNTEAFF
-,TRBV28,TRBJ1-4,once,TGTGCCAGCAGTTTGACAGGTTTAGGAGAAAAACTGTTTTTT,CASSLTGLGEKLFF
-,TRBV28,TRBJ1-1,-,TGTGCCAGCAGTCTGACAGAAAAGGCTTTCTTT,CASSLTEKAFF
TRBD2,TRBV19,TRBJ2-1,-,TGTGCCAGTAGTATAGGCACTAGCGGATACAATGAGCAGTTCTTC,CASSIGTSGYNEQFF